The entry that follows covers one TCR beta chain sequence. As yet, its antigen is unknown. V lost 3 bases and J lost 2; bases outside the gene matches: 5. Germline CDR1 and CDR2: SGDLS and YYNGEE. The CDR3 extends over 14 amino acids. The assay was immunoSEQ multiplex PCR, and TCRdb's table has in-frame clones only and misses some. Among about 5,000 clones, 79% were seen once, and the ten largest hold 6.1%. The data were taken from a study of chemoradiotherapy in HPV16-positive cancers. Turning to the study itself: Functional T-cell assays on a couple of HPV16-positive patients' cells defined candidate HPV-specific clones and common TCR motifs.

General study results and limits: Better recurrence-free survival went with HPV-responsive T-cell expansion in HPV16-positive patients. Non-HPV-specific T cells did not expand in tumors during treatment, whereas candidate HPV-specific clones and E7-related motifs did.

Repertoires were sampled repeatedly during chemoradiotherapy. The chain has TRBV9 and TRBJ2-7; 7 bases match TRBD2. This receptor was taken from a human donor with HPV-associated anogenital cancer. Sequenced here: tumor tissue, sampled from a patient who underwent chemoradiotherapy. The CDR3 region has the DNA TGTGCCAGCAGCGCCCAACTAGCGACCTACGAGCAGTACTTC. It yields the protein CASSAQLATYEQYF.